The 16 T cell receptor beta chains below all came from one sample that was sequenced in a study of blood T cells in healthy people across ages. Primed by a sample-barcoded 5' primer and a J-beta primer mix, a second PCR proceeded for 7 to 11 cycles. In TCRdb, the 5' RACE reads were re-called with MiXCR into one record per CDR3 protein. This sample yields about 2 million distinct CDR3 sequences, of which 49% are seen a single time; roughly 2.1% belongs to the top ten. Sequencing was done on a sample of blood. All receptors come from a woman aged 40 to 55 in good health.

Only a few counts were recorded for this clonotype. This sequence joins TRBV24-1 and TRBJ2-3; 10 bases fit TRBD2. The CDR3 spans 15 residues. Looked up from germline, CDR1 is KGHDR and CDR2 is SFDVKD. Trimming cost V 9 bases and J 0 bases; bases outside gene matches: 5. The CDR3 sequence is CATGWTSGSTDTQYF. The CDR3 region has the DNA TGTGCCACCGGTTGGACTAGCGGAAGCACAGATACGCAGTATTTT.

The V and J genes are TRBV12-3 or TRBV12-4 and TRBJ1-1, with D hard to call. The CDR3 runs to 13 residues. V was pared by 6 bases and J by 0 bases, with 8 bases between. The CDR3 region is CASSIYMNTEAFF. CDR3 DNA: TGTGCCAGCAGCATCTACATGAACACTGAAGCTTTCTTT.

V gene TRBV7-9 combines with J gene TRBJ2-7; D could derive from TRBD1 or TRBD2 (5 bases each). Per germline, CDR1 SEHNR and CDR2 FQNEAQ (reference sequence). V was clipped by 2 bases and J by 0 bases, with 14 bases between them. The CDR3 is 16 amino acids. CDR3: CASSLIGTASSYEQYF. The CDR3 bases are TGTGCCAGCAGCTTAATCGGGACGGCAAGCTCCTACGAGCAGTACTTC. The whole variable domain, remainder taken from reference TRBV7-9 and TRBJ2-7, is DTGVSQNPRHKITKRGQNVTFRCDPISEHNRLYWYRQTLGQGPEFLTYFQNEAQLEKSRLLSDRFSAERPKGSFSTLEIQRTEQGDSAMYLCASSLIGTASSYEQYFGPGTRLTVT.

The chain is built from TRBV4-1 and TRBJ2-1, with 10 bases lining up with TRBD2. V shed 5 bases and J 8 bases; nucleotides not matched to a gene: 15. The CDR3 has 17 residues. CDR1 MGHRA and CDR2 YSYEKL come from the germline V gene. CDR3 protein: CASSWGTSGMIVYEQFF. The CDR3 nucleotides read TGCGCCAGCAGCTGGGGTACTAGCGGGATGATTGTGTATGAGCAGTTCTTC.

The V and J genes are TRBV7-3 and TRBJ2-5; 7 nucleotides agree with TRBD2. V lost 0 bases to trimming and J lost 5 bases; unmatched junction nucleotides: 6. Germline assignment: CDR1 SGHTA and CDR2 FQGTGA. The CDR3 is made up of 15 amino acids. The CDR3 bases are TGTGCCAGCAGCTTAACCCCCCACGGGAGGGAGACCCAGTACTTC. Protein sequence: CASSLTPHGRETQYF.

The chain is built from TRBV9 and TRBJ1-2; D is possibly TRBD1 (5 bases). Germline loops: CDR1 SGDLS, CDR2 YYNGEE. V gave up 3 bases and J gave up 7 bases, with 25 bases separating them. There are 17 residues in the CDR3. CDR3 amino acids: CASSGRSQGSIGGGYTF. In DNA form, the CDR3 reads TGTGCCAGCAGCGGTAGGTCCCAGGGATCCATCGGCGGTGGCTACACCTTC.

This clonotype was detected once. The chain links TRBV20-1 to TRBJ1-2, with D perhaps TRBD1 (6 bases). From germline, CDR1 is DFQATT and CDR2 SNEGSKA (reference sequence). V was cut by 6 bases and J by 6 bases, with 23 bases left in between. This CDR3 is built from 15 residues. This chain's CDR3 is CSAGWGHGDSDGYTF. The CDR3 region has the DNA TGCAGTGCAGGTTGGGGACACGGAGACTCCGATGGCTACACCTTC.

The V gene is TRBV10-3, the J gene TRBJ1-6; 7 bases map to TRBD1. Germline trimming cut 10 bases from V and 11 bases from J; bases unmatched to any gene: 8. Germline values: CDR1 ENHRY, CDR2 SYGVKD. The CDR3 is 12 amino acids. The CDR3 DNA follows: TGTGCCACCTCAGGGGGAGGACCACCCCTCCACTTT. Amino acids: CATSGGGPPLHF.

This clonotype has more than one count but fewer than ten. V usage is TRBV28 and J usage is TRBJ2-3; maybe TRBD2 (5 bases). V was clipped by 6 bases and J by 6 bases, with 19 bases between them. This CDR3 has 15 residues. Per germline, CDR1 MDHEN and CDR2 SYDVKM. The CDR3 region is CASRRPRGSLDTQYF. The CDR3 bases are TGTGCCAGCAGGCGCCCCCGGGGTTCGTTGGATACGCAGTATTTT.

The chain is built from TRBV7-2 and TRBJ2-1, with 8 bases fitting TRBD2. In germline, CDR1 is SGHTA, CDR2 FQGNSA. This CDR3 spans 15 amino acids. The junction had 4 bases not matched to a gene; V was cut back by 5 bases and J by 1 base. The CDR3 nucleotides read TGTGCCAGCAGCACCGGGGGGGCATCCTACAATGAGCAGTTCTTC. Encoded protein: CASSTGGASYNEQFF. Based on the CDR3 plus reference TRBV7-2 and TRBJ2-1, the full variable domain is GAGVSQSPSNKVTEKGKDVELRCDPISGHTALYWYRQSLGQGLEFLIYFQGNSAPDKSGLPSDRFSAERTGGSVSTLTIQRTQQEDSAVYLCASSTGGASYNEQFFGPGTRLTVL.

This clonotype was seen more than once but under ten times. The chain carries TRBV20-1 and TRBJ2-5; no reliable D call. This CDR3 region has 11 residues. Germline-derived CDR1 and CDR2 are DFQATT and SNEGSKA (reference sequence). V was pared by 7 bases and J by 0 bases, with 6 bases between. The CDR3 loop reads CSETYQETQYF. The CDR3 coding sequence is TGCAGTGAAACCTACCAAGAGACCCAGTACTTC.

The V gene is TRBV20-1, the J gene TRBJ1-2, with D possibly being TRBD1 (5 bases). Germline loops: CDR1 DFQATT, CDR2 SNEGSKA (reference sequence). The V end was cut by 3 bases, the J end by 8 bases, with 22 bases between. The CDR3 extends over 15 amino acids. The CDR3 reads CSASPPFVRGGGYTF. For the CDR3, the DNA is TGCAGTGCTAGCCCCCCTTTCGTTCGGGGCGGCGGCTACACCTTC.

This clonotype appeared many times. One junction end does not reproduce the germline sequence, and a read error may be involved. As DNA, the CDR3 is TGCGCCAGCAGCTTGGAGGACAGGGACTACGAGCAGTACTTC. The encoded protein is CASSLEDRDYEQYF. The rearrangement uses TRBV7-8 and TRBJ2-7; 8 bases are shared with TRBD1. CDR3 length equals 14 residues. Germline V gives CDR1 SGHVS, CDR2 FQNEAQ.

This clonotype was recorded a few times. J is TRBJ2-7 and V is TRBV28; D remains unclear. CDR3 length equals 11 residues. The V end lost 7 bases, the J end lost 1 base, and 5 bases lay between the germline ends. Germline CDR1 is MDHEN and CDR2 is SYDVKM. For the CDR3, the DNA is TGTGCCAGCAAAACTTCCTACGAGCAGTACTTC. As protein: CASKTSYEQYF.

This clonotype was detected only once. This rearrangement joins TRBV20-1 to TRBJ2-3, with D perhaps TRBD2 (6 bases). This CDR3 has 15 amino acids. V was pared by 1 base and J by 10 bases, with 21 bases between. Germline assignment: CDR1 DFQATT and CDR2 SNEGSKA (reference sequence). The CDR3 spells CSARAAVGGPIAQYF. The CDR3 DNA reads as TGCAGTGCTAGAGCTGCGGTGGGGGGTCCCATCGCGCAGTATTTT.

This chain uses TRBV7-2 with TRBJ1-1; maybe TRBD1 (5 bases). Germline CDR1 SGHTA, CDR2 FQGNSA. Trimming took off 6 bases at V and 1 base at J, with 15 bases between the two ends. There are 15 residues in the CDR3. CDR3 sequence: CASSIGVRRNTEAFF. CDR3 sequence (DNA): TGTGCCAGCAGTATAGGGGTCAGGAGGAACACTGAAGCTTTCTTT.